Detailed here is one T cell receptor (beta chain). Per the study methods: Estimated nucleated cell counts came from reference gene primer amplification. TCRdb's copy holds only in-frame clones and misses some; the assay was immunoSEQ multiplex PCR. For V, J and clone size, that table is used; D and trimming come from the DNA. The table records 75,000 to 80,000 clones, approximately 80% of them present only once. The CDR3 has 13 amino acids. Germline assignment: CDR1 SGHTA and CDR2 FQGNSA. Trimming pared 4 bases from V and 9 bases from J, leaving 10 bases between. These data come from a study of blood T cell repertoires in COVID-19. Study background: The United States, Italy and Spain provided the acute and convalescent COVID-19 samples. Nucleic acid was either cDNA or gDNA, and it came from T cells, B-cell-depleted T cells, or PBMCs.

The sequenced sample consisted of peripheral blood. V is TRBV7-2 and J is TRBJ1-6, with D uncertain. The TCR sequence derives from a woman aged 55-70 years with acute or convalescent COVID-19. The CDR3 sequence is CASSSYPSSPLHF. Here the CDR3 DNA reads TGTGCCAGCAGCTCTTATCCCTCTTCACCCCTCCACTTT.